Below, 5 T cell receptor beta chains from the same sample are listed, as sequenced in a study of CD8 T cells in Susac syndrome. An amount of RNA that ranged from roughly 0.45 to 1 ug was reverse transcribed with random hexamers. MiXCR, applied by TCRdb to the immunoSEQ multiplex PCR reads, yields one record per CDR3 protein. The data show approximately 150,000 distinct CDR3 sequences, with roughly 94% seen just once and roughly 0.083% held by the top ten. Sequencing was done on a sample of CD4+ T cells from PBMCs. These receptors were obtained from a human donor in good health.

The chain carries TRBV5-1 and TRBJ1-1; 7 bases match TRBD1. CDR1 is SGHRS and CDR2 is YFSETQ in the germline V gene. CDR3 size: 15 residues. The trim removed 5 bases at V and 7 bases at J, leaving 14 bases unmatched. The DNA of the CDR3 is TGCGCCAGCAGATCCGAAGGTACAGGGGTCTATGAAGCTTTCTTT. Its translation: CASRSEGTGVYEAFF.

This clonotype was observed a single time. The junction departs from germline at one end; a sequencing error may be responsible. The chain is built from TRBV2 and TRBJ2-7; TRBD1 aligns across 7 bases. There are 12 residues in the CDR3. Germline lookup yields CDR1 SNHLY and CDR2 FYNNEI. The CDR3 protein is CASSEGQDRLHF. The CDR3 DNA reads as TGTGCCAGCAGTGAAGGTCAGGACAGGCTTCACTTC. Together with reference TRBV2 and TRBJ2-7, the CDR3 gives the full variable domain: EPEVTQTPSHQVTQMGQEVILRCVPISNHLYFYWYRQILGQKVEFLVSFYNNEISEKSEIFDDQFSVERPDGSNFTLKIRSTKLEDSAMYFCASSEGQDRLHFGPGTRLTVT.

CDR3 coding DNA: TGTGCCAGCAGCCGCCACCTCCCGGGACAGGGGAACGAGCAGTACTTC. Protein: CASSRHLPGQGNEQYF. The V gene is TRBV4-2, the J gene TRBJ2-7; TRBD1 matches 10 bases. The CDR3 is made up of 16 amino acids. Germline values: CDR1 LGHNA, CDR2 YNFKEQ. V was clipped by 4 bases and J by 5 bases; unmatched bases: 11.

CDR3 DNA sequence: TGTGCCAGCAGCCCATGGTTCCATGAAGCTTTCTTT. This encodes CASSPWFHEAFF. The genes are TRBV7-2 and TRBJ1-1; D remains ambiguous. The CDR3 loop spans 12 amino acids. Trimming stripped 5 bases from V and 7 bases from J, with 11 bases between. The germline V gene encodes CDR1 SGHTA and CDR2 FQGNSA.

CDR3 sequence (DNA): TGTGCCAGCAGCGCAAGGGACAGGCCCGTTAGGAAGCAGACCCAGTACTTC. Its translation: CASSARDRPVRKQTQYF. The rearrangement uses TRBV5-4 and TRBJ2-5; 8 bases map to TRBD1. Trimming cost V 4 bases and J 6 bases; bases outside gene matches: 17. Germline V CDR1 and CDR2: SGHNT, YYREEE (reference sequence). The CDR3 has 17 amino acids. The full variable domain, in which reference TRBV5-4 and TRBJ2-5 provide the parts outside the CDR3, is ETGVTQSPTHLIKTRGQQVTLRCSSQSGHNTVSWYQQALGQGPQFIFQYYREEENGRGNFPPRFSGLQFPNYSSELNVNALELDDSALYLCASSARDRPVRKQTQYFGPGTRLLVL.